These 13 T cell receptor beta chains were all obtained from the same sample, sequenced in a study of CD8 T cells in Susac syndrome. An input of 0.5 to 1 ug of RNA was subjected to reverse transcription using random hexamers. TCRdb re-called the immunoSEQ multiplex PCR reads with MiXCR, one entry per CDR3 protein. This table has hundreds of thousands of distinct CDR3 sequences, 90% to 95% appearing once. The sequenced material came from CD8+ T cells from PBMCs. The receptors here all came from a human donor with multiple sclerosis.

The DNA for the CDR3 is TGTGCCAGCAGTGAAGAAGGCCTCGGGTTCACTAACTATGGCTACACCTTC. Encoded protein: CASSEEGLGFTNYGYTF. The chain couples TRBV6-1 to TRBJ1-2; no definite D call. Trimming left V 1 base short and J 0 bases short, with 15 bases between. Germline CDR1 reads MNHNS; CDR2 reads SASEGT. This CDR3 is 17 amino acids long.

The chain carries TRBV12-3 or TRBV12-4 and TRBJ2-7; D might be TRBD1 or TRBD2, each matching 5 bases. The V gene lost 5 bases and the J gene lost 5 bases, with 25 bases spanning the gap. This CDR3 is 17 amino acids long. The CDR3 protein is CASSRDLGAYNEDEQYF. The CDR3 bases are TGTGCCAGCAGTCGGGACCTGGGCGCCTACAACGAGGACGAGCAGTACTTC.

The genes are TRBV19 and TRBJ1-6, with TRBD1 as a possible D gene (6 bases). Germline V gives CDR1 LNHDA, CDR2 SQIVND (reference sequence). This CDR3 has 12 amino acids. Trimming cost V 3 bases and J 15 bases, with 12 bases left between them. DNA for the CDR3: TGTGCCAGTAGTATCGGGGGCTTAGGCCTCCACTTT. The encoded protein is CASSIGGLGLHF.

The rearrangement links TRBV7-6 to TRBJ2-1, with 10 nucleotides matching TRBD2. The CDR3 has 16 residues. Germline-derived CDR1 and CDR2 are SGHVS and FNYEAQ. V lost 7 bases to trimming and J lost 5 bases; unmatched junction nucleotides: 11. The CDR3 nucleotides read TGTGCCAGCATGGGACTAGCGCGAAGTGCTCACAATGAGCAGTTCTTC. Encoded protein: CASMGLARSAHNEQFF.

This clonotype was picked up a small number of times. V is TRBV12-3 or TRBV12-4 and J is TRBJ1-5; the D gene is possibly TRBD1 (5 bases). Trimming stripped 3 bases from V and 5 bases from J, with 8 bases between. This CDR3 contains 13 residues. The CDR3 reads CASSFGGDQPQHF. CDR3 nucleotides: TGTGCCAGCAGTTTTGGGGGGGATCAGCCCCAGCATTTT.

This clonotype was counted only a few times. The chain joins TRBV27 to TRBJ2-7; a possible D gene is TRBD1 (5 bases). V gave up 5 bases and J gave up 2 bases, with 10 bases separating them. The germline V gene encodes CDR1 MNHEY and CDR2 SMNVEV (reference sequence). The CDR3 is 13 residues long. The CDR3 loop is CASSIKGPYEQYF. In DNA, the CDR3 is TGTGCCAGCAGTATCAAGGGGCCCTACGAGCAGTACTTC.

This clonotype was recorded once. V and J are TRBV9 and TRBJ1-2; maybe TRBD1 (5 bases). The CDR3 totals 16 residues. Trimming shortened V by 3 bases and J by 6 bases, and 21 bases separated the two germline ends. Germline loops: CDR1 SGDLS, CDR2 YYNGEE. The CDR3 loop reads CASSDPVGGGTDGYTF. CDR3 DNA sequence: TGTGCCAGCAGCGACCCCGTGGGAGGAGGGACGGATGGCTACACCTTC.

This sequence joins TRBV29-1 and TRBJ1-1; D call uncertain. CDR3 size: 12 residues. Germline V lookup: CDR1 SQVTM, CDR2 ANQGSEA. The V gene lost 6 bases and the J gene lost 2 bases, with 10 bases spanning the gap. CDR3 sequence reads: CSVGTSNTEAFF. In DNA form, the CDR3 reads TGCAGCGTCGGCACTTCAAACACTGAAGCTTTCTTT.

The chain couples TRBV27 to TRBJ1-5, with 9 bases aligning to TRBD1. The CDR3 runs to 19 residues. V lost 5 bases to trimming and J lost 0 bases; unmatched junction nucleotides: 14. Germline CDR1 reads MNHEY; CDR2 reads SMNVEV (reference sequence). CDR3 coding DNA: TGTGCCAGCAGTGCGACAGGGGGAAAGGGAGGGTATAGCAATCAGCCCCAGCATTTT. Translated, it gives CASSATGGKGGYSNQPQHF.

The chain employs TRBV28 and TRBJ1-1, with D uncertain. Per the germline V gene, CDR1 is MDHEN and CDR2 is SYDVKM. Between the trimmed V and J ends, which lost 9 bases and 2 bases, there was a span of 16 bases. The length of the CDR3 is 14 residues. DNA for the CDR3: TGTGCCAGTCAAGATGTACCCAGCAACACTGAAGCTTTCTTT. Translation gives CASQDVPSNTEAFF.

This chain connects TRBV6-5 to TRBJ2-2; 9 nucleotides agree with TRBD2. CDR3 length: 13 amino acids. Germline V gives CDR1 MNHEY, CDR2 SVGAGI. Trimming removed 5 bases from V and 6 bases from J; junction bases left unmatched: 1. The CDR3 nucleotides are TGTGCCAGCAGTGAGCGGGGGGCCGGGGAGCTGTTTTTT. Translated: CASSERGAGELFF.

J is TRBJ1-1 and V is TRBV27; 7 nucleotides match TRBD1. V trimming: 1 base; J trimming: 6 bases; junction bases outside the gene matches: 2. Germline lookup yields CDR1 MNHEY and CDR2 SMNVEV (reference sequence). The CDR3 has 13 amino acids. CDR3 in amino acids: CASSLLGTAEAFF. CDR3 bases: TGTGCCAGCAGTTTATTGGGGACAGCTGAAGCTTTCTTT.

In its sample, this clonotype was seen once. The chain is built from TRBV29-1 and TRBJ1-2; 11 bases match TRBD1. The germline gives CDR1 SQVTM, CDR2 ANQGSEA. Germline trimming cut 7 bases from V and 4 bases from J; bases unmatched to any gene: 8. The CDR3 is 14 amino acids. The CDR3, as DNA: TGCAGCGCTGCAGGACAGGGGGCTAGCTATGGCTACACCTTC. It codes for CSAAGQGASYGYTF.